These 20 T cell receptor beta chains originate from one sample sequenced in a study of cytomegalovirus exposure and HLA in healthy donors. The PCR ran on 60 Vbeta and 13 Jbeta primers. Assay used: immunoSEQ multiplex PCR; TCRdb lists only in-frame clones, some missing. The table lists approximately 190,000 clones. The sample consisted of PBMCs. Receptor source: a man in his thirties or forties in good health and CMV-seronegative.

This clone is medium-sized by frequency. The V and J genes are TRBV4-1 and TRBJ1-5; weak D call: TRBD1 (5 bases). CDR1 and CDR2 (germline): MGHRA, YSYEKL. The length of the CDR3 is 16 residues. Trimming removed 0 bases at V and 0 bases at J, with 9 bases between. This CDR3 reads CASSQDREISNQPQHF. CDR3 in DNA: TGCGCCAGCAGCCAAGACAGGGAAATTAGCAATCAGCCCCAGCATTTT.

The J gene is TRBJ2-2, the V gene TRBV2; 8 bases fit TRBD1. This CDR3 spans 15 amino acids. The V segment lost 5 bases and the J segment 0 bases; nucleotides outside the gene matches: 2. Germline V CDR1 and CDR2: SNHLY, FYNNEI. The CDR3 DNA follows: TGTGCCAGCAGTACACAGGGGGCGAACACCGGGGAGCTGTTTTTT. Translating gives CASSTQGANTGELFF.

This chain links TRBV19 with TRBJ2-4; 10 bases align to TRBD1. The CDR3 runs to 18 residues. Germline CDR1 reads LNHDA; CDR2 reads SQIVND (reference sequence). The V and J ends lost 4 bases and 0 bases, in that order; junction bases with no gene match: 9. Written as DNA, the CDR3 is TGTGCCAGTAGTACTCAGGGACAGGGGATAGGAGCCAAAAACATTCAGTACTTC. This sequence encodes CASSTQGQGIGAKNIQYF.

The chain employs TRBV5-1 and TRBJ2-5; 7 bases are shared with TRBD2. CDR1 is SGHRS and CDR2 is YFSETQ in the germline V gene. J gave up 3 bases and V 3 bases, and 8 bases lay outside the gene matches. The CDR3 totals 15 residues. CDR3 DNA sequence: TGCGCCAGCAGCTCAGCGGGACTGGCGGAAGAGACCCAGTACTTC. Translated, it gives CASSSAGLAEETQYF.

The chain has TRBV11-2 and TRBJ1-2; D call uncertain. The CDR3 consists of 13 residues. Trimming left V 5 bases short and J 5 bases short, with 12 bases between. The germline V gene encodes CDR1 SGHAT and CDR2 FQNNGV. Here the CDR3 reads CASSQNGEYGYTF. CDR3 sequence (DNA): TGTGCCAGCAGCCAAAACGGGGAATATGGCTACACCTTC.

The V call is TRBV7-6, the J call TRBJ2-3, with D possibly matching TRBD2 (6 bases). CDR3 size: 15 residues. Germline-derived CDR1 and CDR2 are SGHVS and FNYEAQ. The V end was cut by 5 bases, the J end by 5 bases, with 17 bases between. The CDR3: CASSRAGPPGDTQYF. The DNA of the CDR3 is TGTGCCAGCAGCCGTGCGGGACCACCTGGAGATACGCAGTATTTT. The full variable domain, completed using reference TRBV7-6 and TRBJ2-3, is GAGVSQSPRYKVTKRGQDVALRCDPISGHVSLYWYRQALGQGPEFLTYFNYEAQQDKSGLPNDRFSAERPEGSISTLTIQRTEQRDSAMYRCASSRAGPPGDTQYFGPGTRLTVL.

The chain links TRBV7-8 to TRBJ2-1; 10 positions agree with TRBD1. CDR1 is SGHVS and CDR2 is FQNEAQ in the germline V gene. The ends lost 8 bases at V and 3 bases at J; junction bases unmatched: 4. The CDR3 is made up of 14 amino acids. The CDR3 region has the DNA TGTGCCAGCCAACGGACAGGGGGCTACAATGAGCAGTTCTTC. It translates to CASQRTGGYNEQFF.

V gene TRBV19 combines with J gene TRBJ1-6; 10 positions match TRBD1. J was trimmed by 9 bases and V by 6 bases; bases with no gene match: 11. This CDR3 contains 16 residues. Germline V gene data show CDR1 as LNHDA and CDR2 as SQIVND (reference sequence). The CDR3 protein is CASSSARQGAGSPLHF. In DNA, the CDR3 is TGTGCCAGTAGCTCCGCCCGACAGGGGGCCGGTTCACCCCTCCACTTT.

The rearrangement uses TRBV9 and TRBJ1-3, with a tentative D call TRBD1 (6 bases). There are 15 residues in the CDR3. CDR1 is SGDLS, CDR2 YYNGEE, per germline. The V gene lost 0 bases and the J gene lost 8 bases, with 15 bases spanning the gap. The chain's CDR3 is CASSVGGGPADTIYF. CDR3 nucleotides: TGTGCCAGCAGCGTAGGGGGGGGGCCGGCGGACACCATATATTTT. Together with reference TRBV9 and TRBJ1-3, the CDR3 gives the full variable domain: DSGVTQTPKHLITATGQRVTLRCSPRSGDLSVYWYQQSLDQGLQFLIQYYNGEERAKGNILERFSAQQFPDLHSELNLSSLELGDSALYFCASSVGGGPADTIYFGEGSWLTVV.

V gene TRBV18 combines with J gene TRBJ2-6; 8 nucleotides align to TRBD1. Germline CDR1 reads KGHSH; CDR2 reads LQKENI. The CDR3 is 23 amino acids. The junction had 22 bases not matched to a gene; V was cut back by 3 bases and J by 0 bases. This CDR3 is CASSPSTGVLSGGYYSGANVLTF. CDR3 sequence (DNA): TGTGCCAGCTCACCCTCGACAGGGGTCCTCTCAGGCGGCTATTACTCTGGGGCCAACGTCCTGACTTTC.

The chain links TRBV14 to TRBJ1-1; 7 nucleotides line up with TRBD1. The CDR3 runs to 15 residues. Trimming at V came to 3 bases and at J to 9 bases, leaving 13 bases not matched to a gene. Germline values: CDR1 SGHDN, CDR2 FVKESK. The CDR3 bases are TGTGCCAGCAGCCAGACTCTTGGGCAGGGGGTTAAAGCTTTCTTT. This sequence encodes CASSQTLGQGVKAFF. The full variable domain, rest sourced from reference TRBV14 and TRBJ1-1, is EAGVTQFPSHSVIEKGQTVTLRCDPISGHDNLYWYRRVMGKEIKFLLHFVKESKQDESGMPNNRFLAERTGGTYSTLKVQPAELEDSGVYFCASSQTLGQGVKAFFGQGTRLTVV.

The chain carries TRBV5-1 and TRBJ2-3; maybe TRBD2 (6 bases). The CDR3 is 16 amino acids. The germline CDR1 and CDR2 sequences are SGHRS and YFSETQ. V was trimmed by 4 bases and J by 2 bases, leaving 17 bases between them. CDR3 bases: TGCGCCAGCAGCCTCGACCGGGACTCCTACACAGATACGCAGTATTTT. It translates to CASSLDRDSYTDTQYF.

Considering frequency, this clone is medium-sized. The chain is built from TRBV10-3 and TRBJ1-1; 7 bases line up with TRBD1. The germline V gene encodes CDR1 ENHRY and CDR2 SYGVKD. There are 15 residues in the CDR3. V shed 0 bases and J 1 base; nucleotides not matched to a gene: 2. The CDR3 reads CAISESNRGNTEAFF. In DNA, the CDR3 is TGTGCCATCAGTGAGTCGAACAGGGGGAACACTGAAGCTTTCTTT.

The gene calls are TRBV2 and TRBJ1-1, with D uncertain. Per the germline V gene, CDR1 is SNHLY and CDR2 is FYNNEI. CDR3 length equals 14 residues. V lost 1 base and J 4 bases, leaving 10 bases between the germline ends. CDR3 protein: CASSEGAGATEAFF. The DNA for the CDR3 is TGTGCCAGCAGTGAAGGGGCGGGAGCCACTGAAGCTTTCTTT.

The V call is TRBV5-1, the J call TRBJ2-7; TRBD1 might be the D (5 bases). CDR1 is SGHRS, CDR2 YFSETQ, per germline. The CDR3 spans 16 residues. V lost 4 bases, J lost 1 base, and 18 bases lay in between. CDR3 coding DNA: TGCGCCAGCAGCCCCCAAGGGGCCCTGACTTCCTACGAGCAGTACTTC. Encoded protein: CASSPQGALTSYEQYF. The full variable domain, with the rest looked up from reference TRBV5-1 and TRBJ2-7, is KAGVTQTPRYLIKTRGQQVTLSCSPISGHRSVSWYQQTPGQGLQFLFEYFSETQRNKGNFPGRFSGRQFSNSRSEMNVSTLELGDSALYLCASSPQGALTSYEQYFGPGTRLTVT.

The genes are TRBV4-1 and TRBJ1-1; D remains unclear. The V end was cut by 3 bases, the J end by 0 bases, with 14 bases between. The CDR3 has 16 residues. The germline gives CDR1 MGHRA, CDR2 YSYEKL. This chain's CDR3 is CASSQGEIRMNTEAFF. CDR3 bases: TGCGCCAGCAGCCAGGGAGAGATAAGAATGAACACTGAAGCTTTCTTT.

This chain connects TRBV7-2 to TRBJ2-2; 14 bases line up with TRBD2. Germline loops: CDR1 SGHTA, CDR2 FQGNSA. After removal of 5 bases from V and 13 bases from J, the junction contained 12 bases not matched to a gene. The CDR3 is 16 amino acids. The CDR3 is CASSSRTSGGTRWLFF. The CDR3 nucleotides are TGTGCCAGCAGCAGCAGGACTAGCGGGGGGACTCGTTGGCTGTTTTTT.

The chain recombines TRBV7-2 with TRBJ2-1; the D gene is possibly TRBD1 (6 bases). With 5 bases removed from V and 2 bases from J, the gap between germline ends came to 10 bases. Looked up from germline, CDR1 is SGHTA and CDR2 is FQGNSA. The CDR3 consists of 14 residues. The CDR3 bases are TGTGCCAGCAGCCTCGACAGGACCTACAATGAGCAGTTCTTC. It yields the protein CASSLDRTYNEQFF.

The genes are TRBV6-5 and TRBJ1-2, with D unclear. The CDR3 consists of 13 residues. Germline V gene sequence: CDR1 MNHEY, CDR2 SVGAGI. Trimming took 6 bases from V and 2 from J, leaving 10 bases between them. The CDR3 DNA reads as TGTGCCAGCAGCCTTGATGCGAACTATGGCTACACCTTC. The encoded protein is CASSLDANYGYTF.

V and J are TRBV7-9 and TRBJ2-1, with TRBD2 matching over 10 bases. CDR1 SEHNR and CDR2 FQNEAQ come from the germline V gene (reference sequence). This CDR3 has 15 residues. Trimming removed 1 base from V and 10 bases from J; junction bases left unmatched: 7. The chain's CDR3 is CASSLVGLAAQEQFF. For the CDR3, the DNA is TGTGCCAGCAGCTTAGTTGGACTAGCGGCTCAGGAGCAGTTCTTC.